A single TCR beta chain is shown here with its context. Its antigen is currently not known. No qualities accompany the bases; no much larger clone lies one base away. Libraries came from the immunoSEQ multiplex PCR assay. Entries here come from immuneACCESS through TCRdb and include only in-frame sequences with V and J called. Some clones fail to appear in such tables; in the studies checked, an unresolved V gene covers under half of the shortfall, and the cause of the remainder is unknown. The sample includes tens of thousands of clones, with approximately 84% observed a single time. Under 4.5% of the sample is in the top ten clones. This sample was taken from a study of control samples from healthy donors and cancer patients (TCRdb year 2020). This TCR derives from a woman aged 45-65 years in good health. Sequenced input: blood.

The CDR3 here reads CATSREGRNTEAFF. The nucleotide sequence is given as TGTGCCACCAGCAGAGAGGGGAGGAACACTGAAGCTTTCTTT. This chain joins TRBV15 to TRBJ1-1, with no confident D gene call. The CDR3, from cysteine to phenylalanine, totals 14 residues. Only the CDR3 DNA is retained, 42 bases long and in frame from the first base. The germline V gene encodes CDR1 LNHNV and CDR2 YYDKDF (reference sequence). V is reduced by 0 bases and J by 1 base, leaving a spacing of 6 bases between them.